This T cell receptor (beta chain) was sequenced in a study of cytomegalovirus exposure and HLA in healthy donors. Study at large: Unique TCRs from HLA-typed donors, about 78 million of them, were held in an early data release.

Notes on the study in general: It was confirmed in vitro that three of the CMV-associated chains were specific for CMV antigens.

Worth noting for this clone: The antigen is not known.

PCR employed 60 Vbeta and 13 Jbeta primers. Only in-frame clones appear in the TCRdb table, and some are missing; sequencing was by immunoSEQ multiplex PCR. Among roughly 140,000 clones listed, 75% to 80% were seen once. The donors (healthy individuals) were bone marrow donors. The CDR3 totals 15 residues. The V gene end was trimmed by 5 bases and the J gene end by 7 bases; junction bases not matched to a gene: 8. CDR1 is LNHDA, CDR2 SQIVND, per germline (reference sequence). Sequenced sample: PBMCs. This TCR was recovered from a male donor in good health and CMV-seronegative. This chain connects TRBV19 to TRBJ1-6; TRBD1 agrees at 7 bases. The CDR3 spells CASSPRTGSNSPLHF. The CDR3 coding sequence is TGTGCCAGTAGTCCAAGGACAGGCTCAAATTCACCCCTCCACTTT.